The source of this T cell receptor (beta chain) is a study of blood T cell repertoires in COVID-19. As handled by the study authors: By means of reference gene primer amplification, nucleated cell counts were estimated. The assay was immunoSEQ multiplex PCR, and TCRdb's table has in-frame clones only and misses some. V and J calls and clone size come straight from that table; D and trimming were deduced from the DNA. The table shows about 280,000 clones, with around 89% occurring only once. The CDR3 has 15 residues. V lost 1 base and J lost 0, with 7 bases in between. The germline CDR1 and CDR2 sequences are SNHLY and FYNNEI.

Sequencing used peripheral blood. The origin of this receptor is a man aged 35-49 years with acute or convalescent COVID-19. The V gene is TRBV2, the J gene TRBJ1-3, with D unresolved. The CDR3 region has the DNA TGTGCCAGCAGTGAAGAAAAGCTCTCTGGAAACACCATATATTTT. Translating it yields CASSEEKLSGNTIYF.